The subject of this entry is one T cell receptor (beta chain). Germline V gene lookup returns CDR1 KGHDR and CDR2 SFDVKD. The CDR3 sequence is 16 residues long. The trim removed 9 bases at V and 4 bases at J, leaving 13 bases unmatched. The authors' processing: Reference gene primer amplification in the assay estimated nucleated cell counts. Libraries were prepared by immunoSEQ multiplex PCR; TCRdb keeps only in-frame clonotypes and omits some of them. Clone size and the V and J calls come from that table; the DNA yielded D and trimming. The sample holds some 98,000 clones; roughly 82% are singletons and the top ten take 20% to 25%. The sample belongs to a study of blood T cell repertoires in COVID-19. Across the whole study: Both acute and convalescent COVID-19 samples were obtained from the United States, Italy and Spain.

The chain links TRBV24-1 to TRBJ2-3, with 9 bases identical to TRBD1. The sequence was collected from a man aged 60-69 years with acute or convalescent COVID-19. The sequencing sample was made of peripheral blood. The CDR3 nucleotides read TGTGCCACCTCGCGGGGACAGGGAGGGGGATCAGATACGCAGTATTTT. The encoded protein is CATSRGQGGGSDTQYF.